These 10 T cell receptor beta chains were sequenced from one sample in a study of PD-L1 blockade in urothelial cancer. Sequencing was performed with immunoSEQ multiplex PCR; in TCRdb, only in-frame clones are kept and a portion is missing. This sample has around 80,000 clones, with less than 95% found just once. Stated time point: peripheral blood 6 weeks after treatment start. The source material was PBMCs, sampled around atezolizumab (anti-PD-L1) treatment. The origin of the receptors is a woman older than 75 with urothelial cancer.

The chain joins TRBV2 to TRBJ1-1; D unclear. The CDR3 covers 13 residues. The V and J ends lost 4 bases and 1 base respectively, with 7 bases between them. Per germline, CDR1 SNHLY and CDR2 FYNNEI. The DNA of the CDR3 is TGTGCCAGCAGTGCCAGACAGAACACTGAAGCTTTCTTT. Its protein is CASSARQNTEAFF.

The chain links TRBV19 to TRBJ2-7; D may be TRBD1 (5 bases). CDR1 and CDR2 (germline): LNHDA, SQIVND (reference sequence). Trimming took off 6 bases at V and 1 base at J, with 10 bases between the two ends. This CDR3 spans 13 amino acids. CDR3 amino acids: CASSRANSYEQYF. For the CDR3, the DNA is TGTGCCAGTAGCAGGGCTAATTCCTACGAGCAGTACTTC.

The genes are TRBV5-1 and TRBJ2-1; TRBD2 matches at 7 bases. V was pared by 0 bases and J by 5 bases, with 5 bases of the junction left unmatched. Germline lookup yields CDR1 SGHRS and CDR2 YFSETQ. This CDR3 is built from 15 residues. CDR3: CASSLEGTNNNEQFF. For the CDR3, the DNA is TGCGCCAGCAGCTTGGAGGGGACTAATAACAATGAGCAGTTCTTC.

This chain connects TRBV11-2 to TRBJ1-5; D might be TRBD1 (5 bases). Per the germline V gene, CDR1 is SGHAT and CDR2 is FQNNGV. V lost 5 bases and J lost 8, with 16 bases in between. This CDR3 has 14 residues. The chain's CDR3 is CASSDGREDEPQHF. CDR3 DNA sequence: TGTGCCAGCAGCGACGGCAGGGAAGATGAGCCCCAGCATTTT. The variable domain in full, completed from reference TRBV11-2 and TRBJ1-5, reads EAGVAQSPRYKIIEKRQSVAFWCNPISGHATLYWYQQILGQGPKLLIQFQNNGVVDDSQLPKDRFSAERLKGVDSTLKIQPAKLEDSAVYLCASSDGREDEPQHFGDGTRLSIL.

The chain combines TRBV28 with TRBJ1-2; D remains unclear. Germline-derived CDR1 and CDR2 are MDHEN and SYDVKM. With 4 bases removed from V and 4 bases from J, the gap between germline ends came to 16 bases. This CDR3 has 15 residues. The CDR3 reads CASSSPSQAFYGYTF. CDR3 sequence (DNA): TGTGCCAGCAGTTCCCCGAGCCAAGCCTTCTATGGCTACACCTTC.

The chain is built from TRBV11-3 and TRBJ2-2; D not resolved. The CDR3 runs 13 residues. Germline loops: CDR1 SGHNT, CDR2 YENEEA. V lost 4 bases, J lost 6 bases, and 9 bases lay in between. The CDR3 sequence is CASSSRRAGELFF. Here the CDR3 DNA reads TGTGCCAGCAGCTCACGACGGGCCGGGGAGCTGTTTTTT.

The chain links TRBV30 to TRBJ2-5; the match to TRBD2 covers 7 bases. Germline CDR1 is GTSNPN and CDR2 is SVGIG (reference sequence). The V segment lost 5 bases and the J segment 4 bases; nucleotides outside the gene matches: 10. This CDR3 is built from 14 residues. The DNA of the CDR3 is TGTGCCTGGGGTACGGCGGGGGTCCGAGAGACCCAGTACTTC. This sequence encodes CAWGTAGVRETQYF.

This chain connects TRBV7-2 to TRBJ2-1; maybe TRBD1 (6 bases). This CDR3 has 17 residues. Trimming left V 0 bases short and J 6 bases short, with 18 bases between. CDR1 SGHTA and CDR2 FQGNSA come from the germline V gene. In DNA, the CDR3 is TGTGCCAGCAGCTTAGCTGCGATGACAGGATCCCCCAATGAGCAGTTCTTC. It specifies CASSLAAMTGSPNEQFF.

This clone was detected once. The rearrangement links TRBV19 to TRBJ1-5; no clear D. This CDR3 comprises 14 residues. Germline lookup yields CDR1 LNHDA and CDR2 SQIVND (reference sequence). The V end was cut by 7 bases, the J end by 1 base, with 11 bases between. The DNA for the CDR3 is TGTGCCAGTACTAGGCGGGAGAGCAATCAGCCCCAGCATTTT. The encoded protein is CASTRRESNQPQHF.

As concerns this clone: Additional DNA sequences in this sample encode the identical CDR3. The chain links TRBV29-1 to TRBJ2-1, with D possibly being TRBD2 (7 bases). Germline loops: CDR1 SQVTM, CDR2 ANQGSEA. CDR3 length equals 11 residues. CDR3 bases: TGCGGTGGGGGGGCGGACAATGAGCAGTTCTTC. Protein: CGGGADNEQFF.